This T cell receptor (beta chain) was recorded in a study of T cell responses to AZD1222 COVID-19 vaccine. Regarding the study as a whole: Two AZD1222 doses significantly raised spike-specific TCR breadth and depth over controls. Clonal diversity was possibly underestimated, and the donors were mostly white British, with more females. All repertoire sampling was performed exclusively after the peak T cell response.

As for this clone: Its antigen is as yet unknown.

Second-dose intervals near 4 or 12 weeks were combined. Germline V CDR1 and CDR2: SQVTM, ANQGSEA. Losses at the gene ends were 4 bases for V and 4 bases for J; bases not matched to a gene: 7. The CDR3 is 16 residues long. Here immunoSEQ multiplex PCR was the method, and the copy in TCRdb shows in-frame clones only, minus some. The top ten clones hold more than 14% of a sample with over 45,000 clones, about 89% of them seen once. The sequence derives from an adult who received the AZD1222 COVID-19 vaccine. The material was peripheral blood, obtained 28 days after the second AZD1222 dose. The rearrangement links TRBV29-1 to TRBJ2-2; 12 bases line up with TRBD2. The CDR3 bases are TGCAGCGTTGGGACTAGCGGGACCGGCAGCACCGGGGAGCTGTTTTTT. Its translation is CSVGTSGTGSTGELFF.